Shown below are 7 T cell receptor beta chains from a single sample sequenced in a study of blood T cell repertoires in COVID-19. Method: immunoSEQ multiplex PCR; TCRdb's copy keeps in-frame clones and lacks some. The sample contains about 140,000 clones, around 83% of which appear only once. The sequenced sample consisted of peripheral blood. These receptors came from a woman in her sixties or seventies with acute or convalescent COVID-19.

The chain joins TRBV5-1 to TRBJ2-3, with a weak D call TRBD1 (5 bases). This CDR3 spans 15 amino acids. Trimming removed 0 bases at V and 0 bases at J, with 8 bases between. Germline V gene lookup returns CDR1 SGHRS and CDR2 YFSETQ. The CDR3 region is CASSLGTPSTDTQYF. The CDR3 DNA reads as TGCGCCAGCAGCTTGGGGACACCAAGCACAGATACGCAGTATTTT.

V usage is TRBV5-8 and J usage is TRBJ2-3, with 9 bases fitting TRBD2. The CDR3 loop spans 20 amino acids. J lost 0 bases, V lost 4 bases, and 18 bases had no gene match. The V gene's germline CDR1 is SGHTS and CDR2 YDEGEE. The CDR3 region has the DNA TGTGCCAGCAGCCGCAGCCAGCGGGGGGCCACCATCGCTAGCACAGATACGCAGTATTTT. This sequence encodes CASSRSQRGATIASTDTQYF. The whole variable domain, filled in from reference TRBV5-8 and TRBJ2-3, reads EAGVTQSPTHLIKTRGQQATLRCSPISGHTSVYWYQQALGLGLQFLLWYDEGEERNRGNFPPRFSGRQFPNYSSELNVNALELEDSALYLCASSRSQRGATIASTDTQYFGPGTRLTVL.

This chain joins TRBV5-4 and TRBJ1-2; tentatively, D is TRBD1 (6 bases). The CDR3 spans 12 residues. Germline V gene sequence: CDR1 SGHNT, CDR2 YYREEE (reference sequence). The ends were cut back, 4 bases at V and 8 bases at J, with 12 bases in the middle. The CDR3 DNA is TGTGCCAGCAGCCCACAGGGCTGGGGCTACACCTTC. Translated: CASSPQGWGYTF. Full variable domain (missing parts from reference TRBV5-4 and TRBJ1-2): ETGVTQSPTHLIKTRGQQVTLRCSSQSGHNTVSWYQQALGQGPQFIFQYYREEENGRGNFPPRFSGLQFPNYSSELNVNALELDDSALYLCASSPQGWGYTFGSGTRLTVV.

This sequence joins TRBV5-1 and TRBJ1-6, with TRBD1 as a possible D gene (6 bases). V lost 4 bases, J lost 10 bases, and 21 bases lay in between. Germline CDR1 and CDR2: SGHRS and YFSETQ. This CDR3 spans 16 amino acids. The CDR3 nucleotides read TGCGCCAGCAGCCCTGGGGAGCCTGGGGGCCGCTCACCCCTCCACTTT. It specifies CASSPGEPGGRSPLHF.

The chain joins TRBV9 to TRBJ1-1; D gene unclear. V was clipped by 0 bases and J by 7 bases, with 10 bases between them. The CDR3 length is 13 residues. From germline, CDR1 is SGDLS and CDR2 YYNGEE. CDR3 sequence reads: CASSVEQPLEAFF. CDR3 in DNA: TGTGCCAGCAGCGTAGAACAGCCGCTTGAAGCTTTCTTT. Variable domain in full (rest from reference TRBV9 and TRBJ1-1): DSGVTQTPKHLITATGQRVTLRCSPRSGDLSVYWYQQSLDQGLQFLIQYYNGEERAKGNILERFSAQQFPDLHSELNLSSLELGDSALYFCASSVEQPLEAFFGQGTRLTVV.

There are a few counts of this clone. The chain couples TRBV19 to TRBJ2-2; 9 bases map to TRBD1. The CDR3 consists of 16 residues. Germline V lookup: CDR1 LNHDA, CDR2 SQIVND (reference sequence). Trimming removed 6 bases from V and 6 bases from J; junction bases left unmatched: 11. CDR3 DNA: TGTGCCAGTAGCAACCTTGGGACAGGGATGGCCGGGGAGCTGTTTTTT. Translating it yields CASSNLGTGMAGELFF.

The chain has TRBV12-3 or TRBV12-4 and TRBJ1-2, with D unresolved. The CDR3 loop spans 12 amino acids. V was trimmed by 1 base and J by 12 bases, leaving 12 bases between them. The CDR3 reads CASSLGSIQDTF. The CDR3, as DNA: TGTGCCAGCAGTTTAGGTTCCATTCAGGACACCTTC.